Listed below are T cell receptor beta chains from one sample, sequenced in a study of shared clonotypes between healthy human individuals. The data were produced by immunoSEQ multiplex PCR, yet TCRdb's version contains in-frame clones alone and is incomplete. The profile covers about 2 million clones, with roughly 94% appearing a single time and approximately 1.2% taken by the ten largest. The sample was naive CD8+ T cells sorted from blood. These receptors all stem from a man younger than 35 in good health. Each CDR3 is given without its conserved first and last residue.

v_gene,j_gene,CDR3aa
TRBV6-1,TRBJ2-5,ASSGGRVGSQETQY
TRBV30,TRBJ2-7,AWSLVAGSYEQY
TRBV27,TRBJ2-7,ASSPLNLAGDIIDEQY
TRBV5-1,TRBJ2-2,ASSWELAGDTGELF
TRBV5-6,TRBJ2-1,ASKSDYEYNEQF
TRBV2,TRBJ2-2,ASNLSGELF
TRBV27,TRBJ2-7,ASSYRWGYEQY
TRBV7-9,TRBJ2-3,ASSTPPQDRGLTDTQY
TRBV5-4,TRBJ1-4,ASSLGTGGYEKLF
TRBV5-1,TRBJ2-7,ASSQTGEVGYEQY
TRBV5-6,TRBJ1-4,ASSSTGNEKLF
TRBV19,TRBJ2-7,ASSIIWGHEQY
TRBV4-3,TRBJ2-7,ASSQDHNDAVQYEQY
TRBV15,TRBJ1-1,ATSRDHLSSGAEDTEAF
TRBV4-1,TRBJ2-1,ASSPVKAYNEQF
TRBV28,TRBJ2-1,ASSARGLDEQF
TRBV9,TRBJ1-2,ASSVDDLGVYGYT
TRBV6-5,TRBJ2-5,ASSYESISGAQY
TRBV13,TRBJ2-7,ASSSPDRVDQY
TRBV30,TRBJ2-7,AWRLKNYEQY
TRBV27,TRBJ1-6,ASCLSSYNSPLH
TRBV5-8,TRBJ2-7,ASSLGVREQY
TRBV6-5,TRBJ1-1,ASSSHLGTEAF
TRBV5-8,TRBJ1-1,ASWDEAF
TRBV4-1,TRBJ2-5,ASSQNAGAGEDLETQY
TRBV4-1,TRBJ1-1,ASSPGWPTNTEAF
TRBV6-5,TRBJ1-2,ASSYTQTGSGYT
TRBV28,TRBJ2-5,ASSLSSGGDLETQY
TRBV7-6,TRBJ1-1,ASSLGDSYPRNTEAF
TRBV7-8,TRBJ2-7,ASSSPVRGHYEQY
TRBV18,TRBJ2-7,ASSPPGITYEQY
TRBV9,TRBJ2-7,ASSLGTGSSYEQY
TRBV6-6,TRBJ1-1,ASSYEGWGTEAF
TRBV6-1,TRBJ2-1,ASSEVASSSYNEQF
TRBV5-1,TRBJ1-1,ASSFTPSNTEAF
TRBV4-1,TRBJ2-1,ASSQLAGGYNEQF
TRBV9,TRBJ2-3,ASSDGTGLVGSSTDTQY
TRBV4-1,TRBJ1-2,ASNQLGHSDGYT
TRBV7-9,TRBJ1-1,AISQENTEAF
TRBV7-9,TRBJ1-5,ASSLQGVEPQH
TRBV6-5,TRBJ1-2,ASSDRIYGYT
TRBV6-5,TRBJ2-5,ASRAGTGMETQY
TRBV6-5,TRBJ2-7,ASSYPSGDEQY
TRBV2,TRBJ2-7,ASSVGQSYEQY
TRBV27,TRBJ2-7,ASSSLAVEGPSLEQY
TRBV5-1,TRBJ2-1,ASSLSLELSNEQF